Below are 21 T cell receptor beta chains sequenced from a single sample in a study of CD8 T cells in ankylosing spondylitis. Via MiXCR, TCRdb re-called the 5' RACE reads, giving one row per CDR3 protein. The sample records 150,000 to 200,000 distinct CDR3 sequences, around a tenth being singletons. The material sequenced was blood, either unsorted or a sorted T cell fraction (not recorded which). The receptors here all came from a female donor with ankylosing spondylitis or in good health (not recorded which).

This clonotype was counted only a few times. This chain joins TRBV27 and TRBJ2-1; 12 nucleotides match TRBD1. The length of the CDR3 is 14 residues. V was pared by 4 bases and J by 6 bases, with 1 base of the junction left unmatched. Germline V gene data show CDR1 as MNHEY and CDR2 as SMNVEV (reference sequence). CDR3 DNA sequence: TGTGCCAGCAGTTCGGGACAGGGGGCCAATGAGCAGTTCTTC. Its translation is CASSSGQGANEQFF.

V usage is TRBV12-3 or TRBV12-4 and J usage is TRBJ2-7; possible D gene TRBD2, 7 bases. The CDR3 contains 15 residues. Between the trimmed V and J ends, which lost 6 bases and 5 bases, there was a span of 20 bases. CDR3 sequence: CASRLGGLSGHEQYF. In DNA form, the CDR3 reads TGTGCCAGCAGACTAGGGGGACTTAGCGGGCACGAGCAGTACTTC.

The chain has TRBV7-9 and TRBJ1-1; D call uncertain. Deletions cut 1 base from V and 3 bases from J, with 9 bases between. This CDR3 comprises 14 residues. Germline values: CDR1 SEHNR, CDR2 FQNEAQ (reference sequence). In DNA, the CDR3 is TGTGCCAGCAGCTTAGAATCCTTGGACACTGAAGCTTTCTTT. Protein product: CASSLESLDTEAFF.

The gene calls are TRBV27 and TRBJ2-7, with 8 bases identical to TRBD1. The germline V gene has CDR1 MNHEY and CDR2 SMNVEV (reference sequence). Trimming at V came to 3 bases and at J to 3 bases, leaving 10 bases not matched to a gene. The CDR3 covers 16 residues. The chain's CDR3 is CASSFSVTGGFYEQYF. In nucleotides, the CDR3 is TGTGCCAGCAGTTTCAGCGTTACAGGGGGTTTCTACGAGCAGTACTTC.

V is TRBV23-1 and J is TRBJ1-1; a weak D match, TRBD1 (6 bases). TRBV23-1 has ORF status, its function being uncertain. The CDR3 covers 15 residues. V was shortened by 6 bases and J by 6 bases, with 20 bases between the two germline ends. Here the CDR3 reads CASRSGTPVGAEAFF. For the CDR3, the DNA is TGCGCCAGCAGGTCCGGGACACCGGTGGGCGCTGAAGCTTTCTTT.

This clonotype appeared a few times. The conserved phenylalanine or tryptophan normally closing the CDR3 is absent here, so this likely arose from a read error. The rearrangement links TRBV20-1 to TRBJ2-3; unclear D gene. Germline V gives CDR1 DFQATT, CDR2 SNEGSKA (reference sequence). This CDR3 is 16 amino acids long. Trimming shortened V by 2 bases and J by 0 bases, and 15 bases separated the two germline ends. CDR3 in DNA: TGCAGTGCTAGAATGGCAAAAGCCCCTAGCACAGATACGCAGTATTAT. It codes for CSARMAKAPSTDTQYY.

In this sample, this clonotype turned up many times. J is TRBJ2-1 and V is TRBV4-3; 12 positions match TRBD2. In germline, CDR1 is LGHNA, CDR2 YSLEER. The CDR3 is made up of 18 amino acids. Germline trimming cut 0 bases from V and 7 bases from J; bases unmatched to any gene: 10. CDR3 DNA sequence: TGCGCCAGCAGCCAAGATAGCCGACTAGCGGGAGTCTCGAATGAGCAGTTCTTC. Amino acids: CASSQDSRLAGVSNEQFF.

This clonotype was observed a few times. J is TRBJ2-1 and V is TRBV12-3 or TRBV12-4; TRBD1 aligns across 10 bases. V gave up 5 bases and J gave up 5 bases; unmatched junction bases: 6. This CDR3 spans 15 amino acids. DNA of the CDR3: TGTGCCAGCAGTCCCAGGGACAGGGGAGACAATGAGCAGTTCTTC. Its protein is CASSPRDRGDNEQFF.

Ten or more counts support this clonotype. The gene calls are TRBV12-3 or TRBV12-4 and TRBJ1-2; D possibly corresponds to TRBD1 (5 bases). V shed 7 bases and J shed 7 bases, with 13 bases lying between them. This CDR3 has 12 residues. The CDR3 protein is CASTEGSGGYTF. The CDR3, as DNA: TGTGCCAGCACCGAGGGGTCGGGTGGCTACACCTTC.

This clonotype was seen a few times. In DNA form, the CDR3 reads TGTGCCAGCAGCCACCTGACAGGAGAGGGAGAGACCCAGTACTTC. Translated, it gives CASSHLTGEGETQYF. The rearrangement joins TRBV3-1 to TRBJ2-5; D is possibly TRBD1 (6 bases). The length of the CDR3 is 15 residues. The germline gives CDR1 LGHDT, CDR2 YNNKEL (reference sequence). Trimming stripped 3 bases from V and 4 bases from J, with 15 bases between.

The chain joins TRBV19 to TRBJ2-7, with 9 positions matching TRBD1. The CDR3 loop spans 15 amino acids. J gave up 4 bases and V 3 bases, and 7 bases lay outside the gene matches. The V gene's germline CDR1 is LNHDA and CDR2 SQIVND (reference sequence). CDR3 DNA sequence: TGTGCCAGTAGTATCTCCGGGACAGGGACTTACGAGCAGTACTTC. Residues: CASSISGTGTYEQYF.

The chain joins TRBV20-1 to TRBJ2-1; 11 bases match TRBD2. Germline V gene sequence: CDR1 DFQATT, CDR2 SNEGSKA (reference sequence). This CDR3 contains 16 residues. V was clipped by 7 bases and J by 0 bases; unmatched bases: 8. In DNA form, the CDR3 reads TGCAGTGGATCTAGCGGGAGGTCTAGCTCCTACAATGAGCAGTTCTTC. It specifies CSGSSGRSSSYNEQFF.

The table lists this clonotype with many counts. V gene TRBV4-3 combines with J gene TRBJ2-3, with no clear D. The CDR3 runs 15 residues. CDR1 is LGHNA and CDR2 is YSLEER in the germline V gene. V was pared by 3 bases and J by 1 base, with 11 bases between. CDR3 in DNA: TGCGCCAGCAGCCAGGCCAATAGGGGCACAGATACGCAGTATTTT. It codes for CASSQANRGTDTQYF.

The genes are TRBV9 and TRBJ1-2; D not resolved. V gave up 8 bases and J gave up 6 bases, with 14 bases separating them. This CDR3 has 12 amino acids. The germline V gene encodes CDR1 SGDLS and CDR2 YYNGEE. The CDR3 sequence is CASGLGKDGYTF. The CDR3 DNA sequence: TGTGCCAGTGGATTGGGGAAAGATGGCTACACCTTC.

In this sample, this clonotype turned up a few times. The chain is built from TRBV9 and TRBJ1-1; possibly TRBD1 for D (6 bases). This CDR3 is 15 amino acids long. The V end was cut by 4 bases, the J end by 1 base, with 14 bases between. Germline V gene sequence: CDR1 SGDLS, CDR2 YYNGEE. CDR3 in amino acids: CASSIRDNSNTEAFF. The CDR3 nucleotides are TGTGCCAGCAGCATCAGGGACAACTCGAACACTGAAGCTTTCTTT.

This clonotype was detected only a few times. The V and J genes are TRBV6-2 or TRBV6-3 and TRBJ2-6; 9 bases are a match to TRBD1. Germline V gene data show CDR1 as MNHEY and CDR2 as SVGEGT. Trimming cost V 6 bases and J 4 bases; bases outside gene matches: 7. The CDR3 has 16 amino acids. CDR3 loop: CASRHRQGDGANVLTF. CDR3 DNA sequence: TGTGCCAGCAGGCACCGACAGGGGGACGGGGCCAACGTCCTGACTTTC.

This clonotype appeared a few times. V usage is TRBV11-1 and J usage is TRBJ2-7; no clear D. The CDR3 is made up of 13 amino acids. Trimming removed 4 bases at V and 1 base at J, with 8 bases between. The germline V gene has CDR1 SGHAT and CDR2 FQDESV (reference sequence). CDR3 sequence (DNA): TGTGCCAGCAGCTCGGTCCAATCCTACGAGCAGTACTTC. Its translation is CASSSVQSYEQYF.

This clonotype was observed a few times. This chain links TRBV20-1 with TRBJ1-2; 8 nucleotides match TRBD1. The ends lost 0 bases at V and 5 bases at J; junction bases unmatched: 8. The CDR3 sequence is 15 residues long. Germline V gives CDR1 DFQATT, CDR2 SNEGSKA (reference sequence). The CDR3 sequence is CSAREGTGYWYGYTF. The CDR3 DNA reads TGCAGTGCTAGAGAGGGGACAGGTTATTGGTATGGCTACACCTTC.

The CDR3 loop reads CAWTPFGGNQPQHF. CDR3 bases: TGTGCCTGGACCCCTTTTGGGGGGAATCAGCCCCAGCATTTT. This sequence joins TRBV30 and TRBJ1-5, with a weak D call TRBD1 (5 bases). Germline CDR1 GTSNPN, CDR2 SVGIG (reference sequence). This CDR3 has 14 amino acids. The V gene lost 4 bases and the J gene lost 4 bases, with 14 bases spanning the gap. Together with reference TRBV30 and TRBJ1-5, the CDR3 gives the full variable domain: SQTIHQWPATLVQPVGSPLSLECTVEGTSNPNLYWYRQAAGRGLQLLFYSVGIGQISSEVPQNLSASRPQDRQFILSSKKLLLSDSGFYLCAWTPFGGNQPQHFGDGTRLSIL.

Only a few counts were recorded for this clonotype. One end of the junction does not line up with germline, which may come from a read error. J is TRBJ2-5 and V is TRBV7-7; 9 positions agree with TRBD1. The CDR3 covers 14 residues. Germline V gene lookup returns CDR1 SSHAT and CDR2 FNYEAQ (reference sequence). Written as DNA, the CDR3 is TGTGCTAGCAGCTCAGGGACAGGGAAAGAGACCCAGTACTTC. It is translated as CASSSGTGKETQYF. The full variable domain, its missing parts supplied by reference TRBV7-7 and TRBJ2-5, is GAGVSQSPRYKVTKRGQDVTLRCDPISSHATLYWYQQALGQGPEFLTYFNYEAQPDKSGLPSDRFSAERPEGSISTLTIQRTEQRDSAMYRCASSSGTGKETQYFGPGTRLLVL.

The rearrangement links TRBV28 to TRBJ2-7, with D possibly called TRBD1 or TRBD2 (5 bases each). This CDR3 has 14 residues. The V gene lost 3 bases and the J gene lost 7 bases, with 16 bases spanning the gap. The germline gives CDR1 MDHEN, CDR2 SYDVKM. The chain's CDR3 is CASSFRLAGMEQYF. The CDR3 region has the DNA TGTGCCAGCAGTTTCAGGCTAGCAGGGATGGAGCAGTACTTC.